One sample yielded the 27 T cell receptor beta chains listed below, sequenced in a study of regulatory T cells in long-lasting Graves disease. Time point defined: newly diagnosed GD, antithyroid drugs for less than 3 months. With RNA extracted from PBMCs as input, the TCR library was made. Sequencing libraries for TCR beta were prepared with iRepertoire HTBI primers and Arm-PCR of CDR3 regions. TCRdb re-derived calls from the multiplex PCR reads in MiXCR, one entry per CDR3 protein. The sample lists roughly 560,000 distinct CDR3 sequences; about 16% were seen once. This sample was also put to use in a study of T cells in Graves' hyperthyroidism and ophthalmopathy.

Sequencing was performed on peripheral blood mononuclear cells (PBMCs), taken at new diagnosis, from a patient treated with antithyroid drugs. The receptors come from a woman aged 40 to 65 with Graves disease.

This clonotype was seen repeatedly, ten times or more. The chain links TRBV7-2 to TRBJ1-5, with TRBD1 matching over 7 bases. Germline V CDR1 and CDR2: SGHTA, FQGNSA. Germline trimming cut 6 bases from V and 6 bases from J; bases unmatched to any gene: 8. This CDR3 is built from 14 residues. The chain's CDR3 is CASSRPGGGQPQHF. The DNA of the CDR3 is TGTGCCAGCAGTCGCCCAGGGGGAGGTCAGCCCCAGCATTTT.

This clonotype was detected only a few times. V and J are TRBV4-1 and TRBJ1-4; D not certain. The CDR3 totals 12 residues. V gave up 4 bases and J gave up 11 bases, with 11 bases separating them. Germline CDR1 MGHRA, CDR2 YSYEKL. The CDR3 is CASSRPFGKLFF. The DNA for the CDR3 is TGCGCCAGCAGCCGGCCTTTTGGGAAACTGTTTTTT.

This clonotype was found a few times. In DNA form, the CDR3 reads TGTGCCAGTAGTATAGAGCCAGGGGGGGGGATTGCCCGTAATGAGCAGTTCTTC. It yields the protein CASSIEPGGGIARNEQFF. The chain joins TRBV19 to TRBJ2-1, with D perhaps assigned TRBD1 or TRBD2 (7 bases each). The CDR3 extends over 18 amino acids. CDR1 and CDR2 (germline): LNHDA, SQIVND (reference sequence). The V and J ends lost 0 bases and 7 bases respectively, with 22 bases between them.

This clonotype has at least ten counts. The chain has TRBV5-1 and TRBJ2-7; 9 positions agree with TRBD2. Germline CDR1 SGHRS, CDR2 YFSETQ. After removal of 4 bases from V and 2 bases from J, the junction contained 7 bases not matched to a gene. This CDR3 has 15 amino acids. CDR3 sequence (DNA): TGCGCCAGCAGCCTGAGCGGGGGGCAACCCTACGAGCAGTACTTC. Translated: CASSLSGGQPYEQYF.

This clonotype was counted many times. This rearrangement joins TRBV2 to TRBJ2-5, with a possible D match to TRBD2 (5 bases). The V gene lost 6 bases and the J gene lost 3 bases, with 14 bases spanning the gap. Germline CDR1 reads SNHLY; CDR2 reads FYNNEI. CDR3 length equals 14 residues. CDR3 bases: TGTGCCAGCAGCTACACCCGGGGAAAAGAGACCCAGTACTTC. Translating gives CASSYTRGKETQYF.

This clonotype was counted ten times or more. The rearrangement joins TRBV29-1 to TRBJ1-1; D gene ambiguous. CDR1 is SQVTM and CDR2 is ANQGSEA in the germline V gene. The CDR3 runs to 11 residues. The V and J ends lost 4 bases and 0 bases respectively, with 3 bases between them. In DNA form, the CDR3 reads TGCAGCGTTGCAGTGAACACTGAAGCTTTCTTT. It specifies CSVAVNTEAFF.

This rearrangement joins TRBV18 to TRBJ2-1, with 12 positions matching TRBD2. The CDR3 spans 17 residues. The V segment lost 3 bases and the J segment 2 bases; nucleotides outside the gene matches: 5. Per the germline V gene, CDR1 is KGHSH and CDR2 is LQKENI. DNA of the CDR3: TGTGCCAGCTCACCGCCGACTAGCGGGGGCCCCTACAATGAGCAGTTCTTC. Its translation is CASSPPTSGGPYNEQFF.

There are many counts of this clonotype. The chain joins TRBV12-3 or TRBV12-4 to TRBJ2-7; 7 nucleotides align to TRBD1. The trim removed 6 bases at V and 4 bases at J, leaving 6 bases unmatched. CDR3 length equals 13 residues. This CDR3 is CASSQTGIYEQYF. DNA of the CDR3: TGTGCCAGCAGCCAGACAGGGATATACGAGCAGTACTTC.

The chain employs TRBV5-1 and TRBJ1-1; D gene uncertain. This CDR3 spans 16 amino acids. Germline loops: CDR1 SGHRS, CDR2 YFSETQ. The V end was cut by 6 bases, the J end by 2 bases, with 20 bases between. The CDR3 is CASTSGTLGFNTEAFF. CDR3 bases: TGCGCCAGCACCTCTGGAACCTTAGGGTTTAACACTGAAGCTTTCTTT.

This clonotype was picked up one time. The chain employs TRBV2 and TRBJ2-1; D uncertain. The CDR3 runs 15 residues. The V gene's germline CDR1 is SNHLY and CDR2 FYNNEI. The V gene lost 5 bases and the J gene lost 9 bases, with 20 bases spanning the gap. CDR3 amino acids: CASSPLDAYFSEQFF. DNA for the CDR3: TGTGCCAGCAGTCCCCTCGATGCTTACTTTAGTGAGCAGTTCTTC.

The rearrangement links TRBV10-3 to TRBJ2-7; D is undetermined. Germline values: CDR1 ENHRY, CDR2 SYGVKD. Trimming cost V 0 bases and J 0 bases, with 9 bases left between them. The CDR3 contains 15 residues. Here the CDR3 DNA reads TGTGCCATCAGTGAGTCGGGTCTTCTCTCCTACGAGCAGTACTTC. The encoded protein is CAISESGLLSYEQYF.

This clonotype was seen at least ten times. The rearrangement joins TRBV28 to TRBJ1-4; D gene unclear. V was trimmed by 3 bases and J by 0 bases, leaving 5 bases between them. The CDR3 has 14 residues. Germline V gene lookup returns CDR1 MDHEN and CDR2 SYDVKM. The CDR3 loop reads CASSLGTTNEKLFF. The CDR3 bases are TGTGCCAGCAGTTTGGGAACAACTAATGAAAAACTGTTTTTT.

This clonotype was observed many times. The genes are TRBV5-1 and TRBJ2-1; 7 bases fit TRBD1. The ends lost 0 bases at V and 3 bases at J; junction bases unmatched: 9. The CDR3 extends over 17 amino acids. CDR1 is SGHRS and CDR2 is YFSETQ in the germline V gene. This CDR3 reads CASSLATRGHIYNEQFF. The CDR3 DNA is TGCGCCAGCAGCTTGGCAACGAGGGGGCACATCTACAATGAGCAGTTCTTC.

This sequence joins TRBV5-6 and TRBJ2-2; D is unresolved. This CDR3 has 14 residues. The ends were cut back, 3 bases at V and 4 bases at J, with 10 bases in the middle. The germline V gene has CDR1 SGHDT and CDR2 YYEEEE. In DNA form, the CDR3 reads TGTGCCAGCAGCTCCGTTCTTAGCACCGGGGAGCTGTTTTTT. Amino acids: CASSSVLSTGELFF.

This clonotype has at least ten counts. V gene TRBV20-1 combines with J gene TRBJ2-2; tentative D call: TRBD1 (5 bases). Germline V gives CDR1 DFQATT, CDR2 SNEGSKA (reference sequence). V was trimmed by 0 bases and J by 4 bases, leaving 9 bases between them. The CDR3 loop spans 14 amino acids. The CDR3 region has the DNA TGCAGTGCTAGAGATCAGGGCGGCACCGGGGAGCTGTTTTTT. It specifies CSARDQGGTGELFF.

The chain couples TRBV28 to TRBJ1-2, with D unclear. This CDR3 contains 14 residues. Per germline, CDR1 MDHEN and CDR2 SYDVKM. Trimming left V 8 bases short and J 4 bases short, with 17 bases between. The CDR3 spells CASEGRLSGYGYTF. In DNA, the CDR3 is TGTGCCAGCGAGGGCAGACTTTCTGGCTATGGCTACACCTTC.

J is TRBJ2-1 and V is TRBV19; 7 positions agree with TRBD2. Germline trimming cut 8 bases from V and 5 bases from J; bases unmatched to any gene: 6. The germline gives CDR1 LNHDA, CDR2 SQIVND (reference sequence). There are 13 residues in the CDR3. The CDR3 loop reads CASSGGPDNEQFF. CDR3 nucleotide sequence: TGTGCCAGTTCGGGGGGACCAGACAATGAGCAGTTCTTC.

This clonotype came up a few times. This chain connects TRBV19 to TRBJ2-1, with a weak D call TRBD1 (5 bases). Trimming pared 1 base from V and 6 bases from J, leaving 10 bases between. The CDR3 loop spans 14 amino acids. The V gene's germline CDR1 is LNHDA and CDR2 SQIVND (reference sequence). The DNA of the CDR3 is TGTGCCAGTAGTATAGCTCCGACAGCCAATGAGCAGTTCTTC. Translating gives CASSIAPTANEQFF.

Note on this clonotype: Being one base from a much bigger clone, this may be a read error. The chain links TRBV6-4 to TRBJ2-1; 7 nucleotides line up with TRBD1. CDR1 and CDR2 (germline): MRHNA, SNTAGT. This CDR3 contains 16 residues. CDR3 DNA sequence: TGTGCCAGCAGTTACACATATGATAGGGGGCACAATGGGCAGTTCTTC. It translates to CASSYTYDRGHNGQFF.

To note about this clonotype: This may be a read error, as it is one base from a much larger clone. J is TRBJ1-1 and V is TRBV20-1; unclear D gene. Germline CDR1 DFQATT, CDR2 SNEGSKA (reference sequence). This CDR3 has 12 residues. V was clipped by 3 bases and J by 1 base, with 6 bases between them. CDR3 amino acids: CSASKGNTEAFF. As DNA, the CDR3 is TGCAGTGCTAGTAAGGGGAACACTGAAGCTTTCTTT.

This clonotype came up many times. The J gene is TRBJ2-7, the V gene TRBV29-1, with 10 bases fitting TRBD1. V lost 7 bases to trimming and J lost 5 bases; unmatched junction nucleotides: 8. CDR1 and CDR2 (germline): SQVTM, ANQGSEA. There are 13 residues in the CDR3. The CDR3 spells CSGTGGTGDEQYF. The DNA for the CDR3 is TGCAGCGGGACAGGGGGGACAGGGGACGAGCAGTACTTC.

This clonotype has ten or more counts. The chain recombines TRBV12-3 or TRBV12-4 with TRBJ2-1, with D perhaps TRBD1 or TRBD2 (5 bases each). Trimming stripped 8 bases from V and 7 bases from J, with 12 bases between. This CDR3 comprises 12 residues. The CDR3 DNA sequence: TGTGCCAGCGGGGAGCAGGGTAATGAGCAGTTCTTC. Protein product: CASGEQGNEQFF.

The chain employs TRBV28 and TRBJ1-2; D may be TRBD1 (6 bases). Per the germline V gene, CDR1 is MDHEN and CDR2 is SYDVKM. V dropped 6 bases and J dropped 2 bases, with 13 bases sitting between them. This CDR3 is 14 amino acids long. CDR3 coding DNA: TGTGCCAGCAGAACACAGGGATCCAACTATGGCTACACCTTC. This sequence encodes CASRTQGSNYGYTF.

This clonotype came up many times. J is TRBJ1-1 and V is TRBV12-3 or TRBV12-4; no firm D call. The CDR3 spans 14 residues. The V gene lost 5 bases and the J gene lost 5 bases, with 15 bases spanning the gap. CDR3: CASSPMSGRTEAFF. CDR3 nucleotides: TGTGCCAGCAGTCCCATGTCGGGGAGGACTGAAGCTTTCTTT.

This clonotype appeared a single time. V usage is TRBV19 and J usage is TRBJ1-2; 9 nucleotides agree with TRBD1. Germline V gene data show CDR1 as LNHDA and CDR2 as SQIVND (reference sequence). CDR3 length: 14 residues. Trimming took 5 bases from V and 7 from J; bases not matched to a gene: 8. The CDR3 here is CASSPGDRVGGYTF. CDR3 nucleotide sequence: TGTGCCAGTAGTCCAGGGGACAGGGTTGGTGGCTACACCTTC. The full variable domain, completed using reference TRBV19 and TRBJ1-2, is DGGITQSPKYLFRKEGQNVTLSCEQNLNHDAMYWYRQDPGQGLRLIYYSQIVNDFQKGDIAEGYSVSREKKESFPLTVTSAQKNPTAFYLCASSPGDRVGGYTFGSGTRLTVV.

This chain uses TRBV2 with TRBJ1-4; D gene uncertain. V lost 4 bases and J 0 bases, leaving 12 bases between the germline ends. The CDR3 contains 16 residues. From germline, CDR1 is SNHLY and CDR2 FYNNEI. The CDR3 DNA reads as TGTGCCAGCAGTGGAGGAATGCCACCAACTAATGAAAAACTGTTTTTT. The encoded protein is CASSGGMPPTNEKLFF.

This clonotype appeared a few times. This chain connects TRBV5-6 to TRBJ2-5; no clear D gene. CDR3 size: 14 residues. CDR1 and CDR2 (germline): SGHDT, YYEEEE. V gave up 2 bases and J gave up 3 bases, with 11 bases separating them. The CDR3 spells CASSLGGMEETQYF. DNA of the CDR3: TGTGCCAGCAGCTTAGGTGGGATGGAAGAGACCCAGTACTTC.